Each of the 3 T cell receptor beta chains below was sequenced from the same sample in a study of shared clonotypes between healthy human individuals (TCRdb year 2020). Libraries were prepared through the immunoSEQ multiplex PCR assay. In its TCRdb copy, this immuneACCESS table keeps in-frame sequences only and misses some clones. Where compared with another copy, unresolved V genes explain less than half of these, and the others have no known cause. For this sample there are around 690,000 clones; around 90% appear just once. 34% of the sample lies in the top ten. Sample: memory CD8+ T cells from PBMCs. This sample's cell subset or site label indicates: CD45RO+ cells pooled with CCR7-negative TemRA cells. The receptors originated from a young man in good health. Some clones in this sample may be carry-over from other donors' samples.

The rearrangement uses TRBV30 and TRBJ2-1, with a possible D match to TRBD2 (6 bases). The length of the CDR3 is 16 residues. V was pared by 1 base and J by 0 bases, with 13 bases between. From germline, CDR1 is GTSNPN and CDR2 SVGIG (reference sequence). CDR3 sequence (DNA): TGTGCCTGGAGTGGGCTAGCGTCGCCCTCCTACAATGAGCAGTTCTTC. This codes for CAWSGLASPSYNEQFF. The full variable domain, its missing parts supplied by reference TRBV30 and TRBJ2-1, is SQTIHQWPATLVQPVGSPLSLECTVEGTSNPNLYWYRQAAGRGLQLLFYSVGIGQISSEVPQNLSASRPQDRQFILSSKKLLLSDSGFYLCAWSGLASPSYNEQFFGPGTRLTVL.

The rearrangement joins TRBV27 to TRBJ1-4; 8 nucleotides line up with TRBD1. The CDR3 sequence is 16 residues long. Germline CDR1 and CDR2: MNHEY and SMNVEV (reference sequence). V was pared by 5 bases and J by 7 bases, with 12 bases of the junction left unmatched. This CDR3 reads CASSPGQEGTSEKLFF. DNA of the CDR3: TGTGCCAGCAGTCCGGGACAGGAAGGAACAAGTGAAAAACTGTTTTTT.

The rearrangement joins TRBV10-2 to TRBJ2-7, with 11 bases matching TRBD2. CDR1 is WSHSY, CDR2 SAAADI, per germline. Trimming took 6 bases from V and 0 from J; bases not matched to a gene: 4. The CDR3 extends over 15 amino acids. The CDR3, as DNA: TGCGCCAGCAGAAGACTAGCGGGGCCCTCCTACGAGCAGTACTTC. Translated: CASRRLAGPSYEQYF.